The entry below gives a single TCR beta chain sequence along with its context. These data belong to a study of T-cell memory formation after mild COVID-19. One entry per CDR3 protein, called by TCRdb with MiXCR from the 5' RACE reads. The profile shows 190,000 or so distinct CDR3 sequences, under 30% of them singletons. The V and J ends lost 2 bases and 7 bases respectively, with 11 bases between them. This CDR3 is built from 14 residues. Germline V gene data show CDR1 as MNHEY and CDR2 as SVGAGI. This chain joins TRBV6-5 and TRBJ2-2; D is undetermined. Sequenced: PBMCs or a T cell subset sorted from them (not recorded which). This clonotype originated in an adult woman who had mild COVID-19 (a few samples of this study predate the infection). Cell type and time point are not known. For the CDR3, the DNA is TGTGCCAGCAGTTACGTCCATCCCGGCGGGGAGCTGTTTTTT. Translation: CASSYVHPGGELFF.